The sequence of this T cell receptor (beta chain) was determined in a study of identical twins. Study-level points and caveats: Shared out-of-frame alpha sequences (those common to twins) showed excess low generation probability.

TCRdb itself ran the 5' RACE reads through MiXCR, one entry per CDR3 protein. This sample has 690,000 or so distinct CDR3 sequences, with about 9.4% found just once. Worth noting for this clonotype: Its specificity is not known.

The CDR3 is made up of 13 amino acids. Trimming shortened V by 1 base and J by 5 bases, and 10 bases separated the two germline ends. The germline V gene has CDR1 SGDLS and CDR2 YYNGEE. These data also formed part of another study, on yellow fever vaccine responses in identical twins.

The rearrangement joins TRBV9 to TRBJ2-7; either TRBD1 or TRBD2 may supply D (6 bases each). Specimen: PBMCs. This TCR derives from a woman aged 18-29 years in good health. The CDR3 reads CASSVMGGDEQYF. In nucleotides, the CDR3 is TGTGCCAGCAGCGTAATGGGGGGCGACGAGCAGTACTTC.